Only a few counts were recorded for the clone carrying this T cell receptor (beta chain). The assay was immunoSEQ multiplex PCR, and TCRdb's table has in-frame clones only and misses some. The repertoire holds about 2 million clones, with around 95% as singletons. This specimen comes from a study of shared clonotypes between healthy human individuals. This CDR3 has 12 amino acids. V dropped 3 bases and J dropped 5; count of bases not matched to a gene: 1. Germline lookup yields CDR1 SGHRS and CDR2 YFSETQ. This clonotype originated in a man younger than 35 in good health. The sample taken for sequencing was naive CD4+ T cells sorted from blood. Subset noted: CD45RA+ positively selected. The chain combines TRBV5-1 with TRBJ1-2; 7 bases fit TRBD1. The CDR3 region is CASSSTGYGYTF. CDR3 DNA: TGCGCCAGCAGCTCGACAGGGTATGGCTACACCTTC. Using reference TRBV5-1 and TRBJ1-2 for the parts outside the CDR3, the full variable domain is KAGVTQTPRYLIKTRGQQVTLSCSPISGHRSVSWYQQTPGQGLQFLFEYFSETQRNKGNFPGRFSGRQFSNSRSEMNVSTLELGDSALYLCASSSTGYGYTFGSGTRLTVV.